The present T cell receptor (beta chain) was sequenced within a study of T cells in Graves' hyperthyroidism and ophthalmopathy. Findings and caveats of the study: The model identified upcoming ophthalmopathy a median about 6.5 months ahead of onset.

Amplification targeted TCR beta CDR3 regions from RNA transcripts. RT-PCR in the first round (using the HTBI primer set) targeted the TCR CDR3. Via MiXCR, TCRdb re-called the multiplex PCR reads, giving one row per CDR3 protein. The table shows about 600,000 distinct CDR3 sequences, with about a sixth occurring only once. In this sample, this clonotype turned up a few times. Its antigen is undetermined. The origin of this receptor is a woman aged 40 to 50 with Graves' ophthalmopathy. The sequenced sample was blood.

The CDR3 protein is CSVGGPTYYNEQFF. The CDR3 DNA sequence: TGCAGCGTGGGGGGCCCTACCTACTACAATGAGCAGTTCTTC. The J gene is TRBJ2-1, the V gene TRBV29-1; D may match TRBD1 or TRBD2 (6 bases each). CDR3 length: 14 residues. V lost 6 bases to trimming and J lost 3 bases, with 15 bases between them. CDR1 SQVTM and CDR2 ANQGSEA come from the germline V gene.